This T cell receptor (beta chain) was identified in a study of T cells in Graves' hyperthyroidism and ophthalmopathy. Graves' hyperthyroidism without ophthalmopathy progression within 18 months was termed stable. Newly diagnosed hyperthyroidism, duration under 2 months, in patients aged 18 to 65. Using RNA transcripts as the source, TCR beta CDR3 regions were amplified. A first-round RT-PCR of the TCR CDR3 used the HTBI primer set. TCRdb recomputed calls from the multiplex PCR reads with MiXCR, one row per CDR3 protein. The repertoire has roughly 350,000 distinct CDR3 sequences, approximately 13% of them found once; the top ten carry around 23%. This clonotype was found many times. The antigen is unknown. Study findings and constraints: Using 13 V-J features, a model discriminated ophthalmopathy from stable hyperthyroidism.

J gave up 2 bases and V 6 bases, and 4 bases lay outside the gene matches. The CDR3 extends over 14 amino acids. Sequenced: blood. The rearrangement joins TRBV12-3 or TRBV12-4 to TRBJ2-4, with TRBD2 matching over 7 bases. This TCR was sampled from a woman in her 30s with Graves' hyperthyroidism. In DNA form, the CDR3 reads TGTGCCAGCAGCCCGACTAGCTCCAAAAACATTCAGTACTTC. This translates into CASSPTSSKNIQYF.